This entry is about one TCR beta chain. Then a second PCR, running roughly 7 to 11 cycles, was carried out with a sample-barcoded 5' primer and a J-beta primer mix. Using its own MiXCR run on the 5' RACE reads, TCRdb lists one record per CDR3 protein. The data hold about 1.4 million distinct CDR3 sequences, with around 59% observed a single time. This specimen comes from a study of blood T cells in healthy people across ages. Germline V CDR1 and CDR2: SGHVS, FQNEAQ. The V segment lost 3 bases and the J segment 0 bases; nucleotides outside the gene matches: 10. The CDR3 spans 18 residues. This TCR was sampled from a man younger than 30 in good health. The chain couples TRBV7-8 to TRBJ1-1; 10 positions agree with TRBD1. What was sequenced was blood. CDR3 sequence (DNA): TGTGCCAGCAGCTTCAACTCCGGGACAGGGGACCTGAACACTGAAGCTTTCTTT. This sequence encodes CASSFNSGTGDLNTEAFF.